One T cell receptor beta chain is described in this entry. Its antigen has not been determined. From each donor, a 2.5 ml peripheral blood sample was drawn into PAXgene tubes and stored at -80 degrees C. Without any T cell sorting, total RNA was extracted from whole blood using the PAXgene blood miRNA kit on an automated QIAcube. Peripheral blood from monozygotic twin pairs concordant or discordant for inflammatory bowel disease was subjected to deep TCRalpha and TCRbeta repertoire profiling with unique molecular barcoding. Smoking habits were recorded for all twin pairs, and individuals were classified as current, former or never smokers. The data originate from a study of monozygotic twins with inflammatory bowel disease (dated by TCRdb to between 2018 and 2021). Study-level background: The complete study included about 28 monozygotic twin pairs: 19 IBD-discordant Danish pairs and nine German pairs, of which four were IBD-concordant and five were IBD-discordant. Disease-associated traits were sought mainly through comparisons between IBD patients and their genetically identical healthy co-twins within discordant pairs. Each individual had, on average, about 151 000 unique TCRalpha sequences and 181 000 unique TCRbeta sequences available for analysis.

Libraries were constructed by 5' RACE. Preparation of each TCR library used roughly 3.5 ug of total RNA. For each sample, cDNA was synthesized in eight separate reactions using SMARTScribe reverse transcriptase. During cDNA synthesis, unique molecular identifiers containing a 6-nucleotide sample barcode were introduced by template switching. TCRalpha and TCRbeta cDNA was amplified in two nested PCRs of 16 and 9 cycles, and bead purification was carried out after each PCR. Before amplification, the cDNA was treated with uracil DNA-glycosylase and purified using the QIAquick PCR purification kit. The second PCR added Illumina TruSeq-compatible adapters along with sample-specific barcodes. Library quality and concentration were assessed using TapeStation and Qubit, and about 5.2 ng of each library was pooled. Sequencing of pooled libraries was carried out on an Illumina HiSeq2500 single-index Rapid Run using 2 x 100 bp reads and custom sequencing primers. The paper's data handling went like this. PCR and sequencing errors were corrected by UMI-based consensus assembly using MiGEC version 1.2.6. MiXCR version 2.1.1 was used for V(D)J alignment, clonotype assembly and CDR3 extraction. Normalisation of gene usage, clonotype sharing and MAIT/NKT TCR abundance was achieved by analysing the top 1000, 10 000 and 20 000 clonotypes per sample. Diversity was computed as the inverse Simpson index with the vegan R package after downsampling to 27 000 UMIs. Paired Mann-Whitney U tests were applied to discordant twin pairs, and Benjamini-Hochberg correction was used for multiple testing. The reads went through TCRdb reprocessing, and each CDR3 protein sequence gets one entry with no DNA. The V and J calls were determined by TCRdb, not by the authors. This sample's clone table shows approximately 380,000 distinct CDR3 sequences. Jointly, the top ten make up approximately 2.8% of the sample.

From a lookup of the germline V gene, CDR1 and CDR2 are SGHRS and YFSETQ. CDR3 length: 15 amino acids, cysteine to phenylalanine. No coding sequence is recorded. Broad study findings and their caveats: IBD patients had lower TCRbeta repertoire diversity, measured by the inverse Simpson index, than their healthy co-twins. Background noise and inter-individual variability may have been introduced into the repertoires by the differing immunosuppressive treatments among patients. Compared with healthy twins, IBD patients shared fewer clonotypes with other individuals, and the difference was most pronounced in patients with signs of disease activity. No difference in repertoire similarity was observed between concordant and discordant twins, possibly owing to limited statistical power. The results gave no support for a single strong signal or clonotype linked to IBD. The analysis was unable to tell different T cell subtypes apart.

Sequenced material: blood. Here the chain combines TRBV5-1 and TRBJ2-5; the D gene TCRdb calls, TRBD2, cannot be checked with no DNA. The receptor comes from a human donor with ulcerative colitis or Crohn's disease, or a healthy co-twin of an affected twin (not recorded which). This receptor carries the CDR3 CASSLSGGAEETQYF.